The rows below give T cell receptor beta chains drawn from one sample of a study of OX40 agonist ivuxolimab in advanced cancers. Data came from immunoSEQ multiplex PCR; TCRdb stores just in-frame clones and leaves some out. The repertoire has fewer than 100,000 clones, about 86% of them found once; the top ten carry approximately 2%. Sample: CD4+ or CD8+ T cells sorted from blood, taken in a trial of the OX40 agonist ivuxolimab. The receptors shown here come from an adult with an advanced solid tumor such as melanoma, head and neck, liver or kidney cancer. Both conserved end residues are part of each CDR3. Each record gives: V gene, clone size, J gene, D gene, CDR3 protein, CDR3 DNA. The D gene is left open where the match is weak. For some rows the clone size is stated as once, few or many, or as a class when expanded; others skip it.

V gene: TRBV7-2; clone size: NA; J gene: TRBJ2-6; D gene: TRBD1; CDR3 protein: CASSLAGTGVRALTF; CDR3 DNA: TGTGCCAGCAGCTTAGCGGGAACAGGGGTTCGGGCCCTGACTTTC
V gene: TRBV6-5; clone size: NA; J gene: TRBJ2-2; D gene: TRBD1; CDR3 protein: CASRRTGEAGELFF; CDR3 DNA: TGTGCCAGCAGACGGACAGGGGAGGCCGGGGAGCTGTTTTTT
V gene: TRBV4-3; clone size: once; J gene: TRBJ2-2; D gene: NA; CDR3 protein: CASSQDLRGNTGELFF; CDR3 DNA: TGCGCCAGCAGCCAAGATTTGCGGGGAAACACCGGGGAGCTGTTTTTT
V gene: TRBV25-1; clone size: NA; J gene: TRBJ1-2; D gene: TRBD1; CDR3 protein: CASSSGTGTYGYTF; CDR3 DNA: TGTGCCAGCAGCTCCGGGACAGGCACCTATGGCTACACCTTC
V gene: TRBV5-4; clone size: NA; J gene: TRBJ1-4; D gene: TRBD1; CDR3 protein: CASSLYAGTGGEKLFF; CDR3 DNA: TGTGCCAGCAGCTTGTACGCCGGGACAGGGGGCGAAAAACTGTTTTTT
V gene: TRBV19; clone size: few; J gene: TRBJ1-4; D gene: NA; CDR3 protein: CASKKPLW; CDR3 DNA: TGTGCCAGCAAGAAACCCCTCTGG
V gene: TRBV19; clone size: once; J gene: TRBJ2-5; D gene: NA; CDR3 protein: CASSIEIQETQYF; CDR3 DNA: TGTGCCAGTAGTATAGAAATACAAGAGACCCAGTACTTC
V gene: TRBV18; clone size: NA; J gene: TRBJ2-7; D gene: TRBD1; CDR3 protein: CASSPTGSYEQYF; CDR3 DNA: TGTGCCAGCTCCCCGACAGGGAGCTACGAGCAGTACTTC
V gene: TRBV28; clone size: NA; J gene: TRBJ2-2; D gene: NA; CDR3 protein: CASSPRGPTGELFF; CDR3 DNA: TGTGCCAGCAGTCCCCGGGGACCCACCGGGGAGCTGTTTTTT
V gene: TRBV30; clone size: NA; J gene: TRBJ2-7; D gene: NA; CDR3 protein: CAWSPGVTYEQYF; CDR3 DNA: TGTGCCTGGAGCCCCGGGGTTACCTACGAGCAGTACTTC